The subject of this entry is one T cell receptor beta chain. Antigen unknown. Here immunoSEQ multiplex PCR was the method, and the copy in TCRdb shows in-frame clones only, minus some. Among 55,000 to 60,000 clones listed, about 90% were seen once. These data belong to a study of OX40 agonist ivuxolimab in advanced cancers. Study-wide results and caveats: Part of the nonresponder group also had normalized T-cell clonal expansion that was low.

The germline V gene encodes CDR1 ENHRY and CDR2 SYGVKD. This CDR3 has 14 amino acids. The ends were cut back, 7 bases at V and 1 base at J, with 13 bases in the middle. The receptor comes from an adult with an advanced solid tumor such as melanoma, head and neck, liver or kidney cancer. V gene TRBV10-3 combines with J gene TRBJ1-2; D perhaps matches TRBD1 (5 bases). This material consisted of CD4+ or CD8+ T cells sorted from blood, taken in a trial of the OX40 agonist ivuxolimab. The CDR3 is CAINAGTFNYGYTF. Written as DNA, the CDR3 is TGTGCCATCAACGCGGGGACTTTTAACTATGGCTACACCTTC.